Following are 3 T cell receptor beta chains from one sample sequenced in a study of identical twins. TCRdb reprocessed the 5' RACE reads with MiXCR, giving one entry per CDR3 protein. Among hundreds of thousands of distinct CDR3 sequences listed, about 20% were seen once. These same records also appear under a second study, on T cells expressing NK-cell markers.

The sample consisted of PBMCs. Every receptor here comes from a woman aged 18-29 years in good health.

This clonotype was counted a few times. The CDR3 nucleotides are TGCAGTGCTGGGGGTTGGGGAGGCTACACCTTC. Translating it yields CSAGGWGGYTF. This chain links TRBV20-1 with TRBJ1-2; D is possibly TRBD1 (5 bases). The CDR3 spans 11 residues. The germline V gene encodes CDR1 DFQATT and CDR2 SNEGSKA (reference sequence). Trimming took 5 bases from V and 8 from J, leaving 12 bases between them.

The gene calls are TRBV3-1 and TRBJ1-1, with a tentative D call TRBD1 (5 bases). CDR3 length: 14 amino acids. The V gene lost 4 bases and the J gene lost 3 bases, with 12 bases spanning the gap. CDR1 is LGHDT and CDR2 is YNNKEL in the germline V gene (reference sequence). CDR3 DNA: TGTGCCAGCAGCCGTCCGGGGGGAGACACTGAAGCTTTCTTT. It specifies CASSRPGGDTEAFF.

This clonotype turned up a few times. The V and J genes are TRBV29-1 and TRBJ2-7; D call uncertain. The V end was cut by 1 base, the J end by 3 bases, with 7 bases between. The CDR3 totals 12 residues. Germline CDR1 is SQVTM and CDR2 is ANQGSEA. CDR3 bases: TGCAGCGTTGAAGGGTCCCACTACGAGCAGTACTTC. Encoded protein: CSVEGSHYEQYF.